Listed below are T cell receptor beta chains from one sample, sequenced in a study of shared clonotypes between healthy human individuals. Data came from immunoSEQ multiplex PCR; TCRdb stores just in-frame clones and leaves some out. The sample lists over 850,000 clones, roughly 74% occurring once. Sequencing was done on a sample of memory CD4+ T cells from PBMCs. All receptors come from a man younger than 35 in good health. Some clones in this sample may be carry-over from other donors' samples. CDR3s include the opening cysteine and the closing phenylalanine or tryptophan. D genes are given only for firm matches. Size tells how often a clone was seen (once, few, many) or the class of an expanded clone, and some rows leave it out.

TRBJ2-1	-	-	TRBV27	TGTGCCAGCAGTTTACGCAATGAGCAGTTCTTC	CASSLRNEQFF
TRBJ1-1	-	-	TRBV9	TGTGCCAGCAGCAGGATCAGGGGTGAAGCTTTCTTT	CASSRIRGEAFF
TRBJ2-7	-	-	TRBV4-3	TGCGCCAGCAGCCAATCCGGTAGCGCTGCACGGGTGTACTTC	CASSQSGSAARVYF
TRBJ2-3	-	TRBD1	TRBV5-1	TGCGCCAGCAGTGACAGGGACACAGATACGCAGTATTTT	CASSDRDTDTQYF
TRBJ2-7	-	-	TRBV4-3	TGCGCCAGCAGCCTTGACGGCGCGGCCGAGCAGTACTTC	CASSLDGAAEQYF
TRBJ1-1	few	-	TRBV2	TGTGCCAGCAGACCAGACAGATCCACTGAAGCTTTCTTT	CASRPDRSTEAFF
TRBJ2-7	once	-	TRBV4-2	TGTGCCAGCAGCCATTCCGGGACTCCCGGCGAGCAGTACTTC	CASSHSGTPGEQYF
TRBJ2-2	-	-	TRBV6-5	TGTGCCAGCAACGACAGAATCGGGGAGCTGTTTTTT	CASNDRIGELFF
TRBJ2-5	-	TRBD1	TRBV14	TGTGCCAGCAGTAGGACAGGATATTACCAAGAGACCCAGTACTTC	CASSRTGYYQETQYF
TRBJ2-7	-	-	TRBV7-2	TGTGCCAGCAGCTCTCAGGGGCAGATTCTCTACGAGCAGTACTTC	CASSSQGQILYEQYF
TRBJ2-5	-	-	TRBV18	TGTGCCAGCTCACCTACAGGGATGGAGACCCAGTACTTC	CASSPTGMETQYF
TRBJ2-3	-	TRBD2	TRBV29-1	TGCAGCGTTTACGGGACTAGCGAGACAGATACGCAGTATTTT	CSVYGTSETDTQYF
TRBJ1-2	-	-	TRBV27	TGTGCCAGCAGTTTGTTGCCAGGGGTAGGCTACACCTTC	CASSLLPGVGYTF
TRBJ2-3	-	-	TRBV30	TGTGCCTGGAGTGTACTAGCCGCAGATACGCAGTATTTT	CAWSVLAADTQYF
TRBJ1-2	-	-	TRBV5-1	TGCGCCAGCAGCCTTATGGGGGACTATGGCTACACCTTC	CASSLMGDYGYTF
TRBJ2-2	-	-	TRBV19	TGTGCCACCTCGGGGGATCTAGTCGGGGAGCTGTTTTTT	CATSGDLVGELFF
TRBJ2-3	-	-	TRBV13	TGTGCCAGCAGCTTAGAGTGGCAGAGGACAGATACGCAGTATTTT	CASSLEWQRTDTQYF
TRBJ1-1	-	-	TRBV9	TGTGCCAGCAGCGTAGGGCCATTGGGGGCTGAAGCTTTCTTT	CASSVGPLGAEAFF
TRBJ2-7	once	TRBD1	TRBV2	TGTGCCAGCCACTCGGGACAGACCTACGAGCAGTACTTC	CASHSGQTYEQYF
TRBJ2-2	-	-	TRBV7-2	TGTGCCAGCAGTACTTACGCGGAGTGGGGCGGGGAGCTGTTTTTT	CASSTYAEWGGELFF
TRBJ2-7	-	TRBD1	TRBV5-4	TGTGCCAGCAGCGCGGAGACAGGGGCCGACGAGCAGTACTTC	CASSAETGADEQYF
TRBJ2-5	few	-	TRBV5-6	TGTGCCAGCAGCTTGGGGGTAGAGACCCAGTACTTC	CASSLGVETQYF
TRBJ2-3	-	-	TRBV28	TGTGCCAGCAGCCCGGTTGGGGGCATCACAGATACGCAGTATTTT	CASSPVGGITDTQYF
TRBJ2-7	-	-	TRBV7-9	TGTGCCAGCAGCTCTAACTCCTACGAGCAGTACTTC	CASSSNSYEQYF
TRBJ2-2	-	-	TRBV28	TGTGCCAGCACCCTTTCTGGGGTAGAGGGGGAGCTGTTTTTT	CASTLSGVEGELFF
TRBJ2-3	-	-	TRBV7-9	TGTGCCAGCTCGCAGTACGTGACGAGGAGGACAGATACGCAGTATTTT	CASSQYVTRRTDTQYF
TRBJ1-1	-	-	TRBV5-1	TGCGCCAGCAGCTTGCTAGGAGGCACTGAAGCTTTCTTT	CASSLLGGTEAFF
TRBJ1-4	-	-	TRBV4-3	TGCGCCAGCAGCCAAGATCGAGACCGGGCACTGTTTTTT	CASSQDRDRALFF
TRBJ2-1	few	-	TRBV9	TGTGCCAGCAGCAAGGGGGCGGGAGTCGCCTACAATGAGCAGTTCTTC	CASSKGAGVAYNEQFF
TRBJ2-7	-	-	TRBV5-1	TGCGCCAGCAGTAGTATGGGGGCCTCCTACGAGCAGTACTTC	CASSSMGASYEQYF
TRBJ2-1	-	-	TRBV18	TGTGCCAGCTCACCGAGTGGGTCCTACAATGAGCAGTTCTTC	CASSPSGSYNEQFF
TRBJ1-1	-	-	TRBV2	TGTGCCAGCAGGGGGACGCCGAACACTGAAGCTTTCTTT	CASRGTPNTEAFF
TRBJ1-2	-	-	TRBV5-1	TGCGCCAGCAGCTGGGCAGAGCCTAACTATGGCTACACCTTC	CASSWAEPNYGYTF
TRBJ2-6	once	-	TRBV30	TGTGCCTGGAGTGTACGGATGCGTGACCGCTCTGGGGCCAACGTCCTGACTTTC	CAWSVRMRDRSGANVLTF
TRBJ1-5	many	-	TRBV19	TGTGCCAGTAGTATCTATGACAGGTGGAGCAATCAGCCCCAGCATTTT	CASSIYDRWSNQPQHF
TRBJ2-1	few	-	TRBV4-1	TGCGCCAGCAGCCAAGCCCCCAGGGTAACCCACAATGAGCAGTTCTTC	CASSQAPRVTHNEQFF
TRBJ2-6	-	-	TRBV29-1	TGCAGCGTGCTTAAACTTGGCTCTGGGGCCAACGTCCTGACTTTC	CSVLKLGSGANVLTF
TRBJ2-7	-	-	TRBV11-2	TGTGCCAGCAGCTCACCCAGGAGCTCCTACGAGCAGTACTTC	CASSSPRSSYEQYF
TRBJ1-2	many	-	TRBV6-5	TGTGCCAGCAGTTACAGCGGGTATGGCTACACCTTC	CASSYSGYGYTF
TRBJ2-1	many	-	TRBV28	TGTGCCAGCAGTTTCCCCTTTTCGGGGCACTCCAATGAGCAGTTCTTC	CASSFPFSGHSNEQFF
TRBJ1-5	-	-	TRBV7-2	TGTGCCAGCAGCTTATCAAATCAGCCCCAGCATTTT	CASSLSNQPQHF
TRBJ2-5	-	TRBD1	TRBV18	TGTGCCAGCTCACCACAGGGACAGGGGCTAAGAGAGACCCAGTACTTC	CASSPQGQGLRETQYF
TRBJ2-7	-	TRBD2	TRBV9	TGTGCCAGCAGCACGCAGCGGGAGGGCCCCCACGAGCAGTACTTC	CASSTQREGPHEQYF
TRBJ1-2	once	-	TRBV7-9	TGTGCCAGCAGCGAGTCTGGGGGGGAATGGTATGGCTACACCTTC	CASSESGGEWYGYTF
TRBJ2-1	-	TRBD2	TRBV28	TGTGCCAGCAGTTCCCTAGCGGGAGGGCCAGGTGAGCAGTTCTTC	CASSSLAGGPGEQFF
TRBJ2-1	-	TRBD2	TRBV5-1	TGCGCCAGCAGCCCAGGGACTAGCGGAGCTAGATACAATGAGCAGTTCTTC	CASSPGTSGARYNEQFF
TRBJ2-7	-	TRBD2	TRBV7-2	TGTGCCAGCAGCTTAGGAACTAGCGGGACCCGGGAGCAGTACTTC	CASSLGTSGTREQYF
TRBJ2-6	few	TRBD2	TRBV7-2	TGTGCCAGCAGCTTAACGGGAGGGGTGGCTGGGGCCAACGTCCTGACTTTC	CASSLTGGVAGANVLTF
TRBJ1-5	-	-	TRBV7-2	TGTGCCAGCAGCAGGGACGGATCCAATCAGCCCCAGCATTTT	CASSRDGSNQPQHF
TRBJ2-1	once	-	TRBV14	TGTGCCAGCAGCCAGACTACTTACAATGAGCAGTTCTTC	CASSQTTYNEQFF
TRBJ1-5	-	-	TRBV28	TGTGCCAGCAGTCCGACCCTTTATAGCAATCAGCCCCAGCATTTT	CASSPTLYSNQPQHF
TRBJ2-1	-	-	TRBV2	TGTGCCAGCAGTGAAGGCAGTTACAATGAGCAGTTCTTC	CASSEGSYNEQFF
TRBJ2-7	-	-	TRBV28	TGTGCCAGCAGTTTCAAGGGGTACGAGCAGTACTTC	CASSFKGYEQYF